These 17 T cell receptor beta chains share one sample of origin, sequenced in a study of blood T cell repertoires in COVID-19. Sequencing used immunoSEQ multiplex PCR; TCRdb keeps in-frame clones, though not all of them. Of 100,000 to 150,000 clones in the sample, 81% were seen once. The sequencing sample was made of peripheral blood. The receptors shown here come from a man younger than 40 with COVID-19, enrolled during active disease.

The chain combines TRBV18 with TRBJ2-1; D gene unclear. CDR1 is KGHSH, CDR2 LQKENI, per germline. Trimming took 4 bases from V and 10 from J, leaving 11 bases between them. CDR3 length equals 12 residues. The CDR3 region is CASSHPGGEQFF. The CDR3 nucleotides read TGTGCCAGCTCACACCCGGGTGGAGAGCAGTTCTTC.

Details on this clone: Its ends do not fully match the called genes, so a read error is possible. The sample carries other DNA sequences with the same CDR3. The chain combines TRBV27 with TRBJ2-7; a possible D gene is TRBD2 (7 bases). This CDR3 is 12 amino acids long. CDR1 MNHEY and CDR2 SMNVEV come from the germline V gene (reference sequence). DNA of the CDR3: TGCGCCAGCAGTTCAAGGGGGGGGGAGCAGTACTTC. Its protein is CASSSRGGEQYF.

This clone was observed once. The chain employs TRBV5-1 and TRBJ2-7; possibly TRBD1 for D (6 bases). In germline, CDR1 is SGHRS, CDR2 YFSETQ. The V gene lost 1 base and the J gene lost 1 base, with 21 bases spanning the gap. The CDR3 totals 18 residues. The CDR3 here is CASSLKKGVANHSYEQYF. The CDR3 DNA reads TGCGCCAGCAGCTTGAAAAAGGGGGTAGCTAATCATTCCTACGAGCAGTACTTC.

In nucleotides, the CDR3 is TGCGCCAGCAGCTTGGGACAGGGGGTCTATGGCTACACCTTC. Translated: CASSLGQGVYGYTF. The genes are TRBV5-1 and TRBJ1-2, with 9 bases that match TRBD1. This CDR3 contains 14 residues. Germline CDR1 SGHRS, CDR2 YFSETQ. Trimming removed 0 bases from V and 4 bases from J; junction bases left unmatched: 1.

The V gene is TRBV27, the J gene TRBJ1-5, with 8 positions matching TRBD1. There are 14 residues in the CDR3. V was clipped by 6 bases and J by 1 base; unmatched bases: 2. From germline, CDR1 is MNHEY and CDR2 SMNVEV (reference sequence). CDR3 sequence (DNA): TGTGCCAGCAGGACAGGGGACAGCAATCAGCCCCAGCATTTT. Residues: CASRTGDSNQPQHF.

The V gene is TRBV20-1, the J gene TRBJ2-3; 11 bases match TRBD2. Losses at the gene ends were 3 bases for V and 4 bases for J; bases not matched to a gene: 12. The CDR3 length is 17 residues. Per germline, CDR1 DFQATT and CDR2 SNEGSKA (reference sequence). Here the CDR3 DNA reads TGCAGTGCTAGTACTAGCGGGAGCCACGGGGTCGCAGATACGCAGTATTTT. Its translation is CSASTSGSHGVADTQYF.

The rearrangement links TRBV7-9 to TRBJ1-1; a weak D match, TRBD1 (5 bases). The germline V and J ends were trimmed by 4 bases and 1 base, with 10 bases remaining between them. Germline values: CDR1 SEHNR, CDR2 FQNEAQ (reference sequence). The CDR3 contains 14 residues. For the CDR3, the DNA is TGTGCCAGCAGCTCGATAAGGGGGAACACTGAAGCTTTCTTT. Amino acid sequence: CASSSIRGNTEAFF.

This chain connects TRBV7-2 to TRBJ2-1; 7 bases map to TRBD2. CDR3 length: 15 amino acids. With V trimmed by 5 bases and J by 3 bases, 7 bases remained unmatched. The germline CDR1 and CDR2 sequences are SGHTA and FQGNSA. CDR3 sequence (DNA): TGTGCCAGCAGCCCAGGGTCTAGCGGCTACAATGAGCAGTTCTTC. This translates into CASSPGSSGYNEQFF.

The CDR3 DNA sequence: TGTGCCGCCCGGGGACTAGAATTCGGGGAGCTGTTTTTT. As protein: CAARGLEFGELFF. The chain links TRBV10-3 to TRBJ2-2, with 8 bases lining up with TRBD2. CDR1 is ENHRY, CDR2 SYGVKD, per germline. Trimming cost V 11 bases and J 7 bases; bases outside gene matches: 9. This CDR3 has 13 residues.

The V call is TRBV19, the J call TRBJ2-1; no clear D. Germline V gene sequence: CDR1 LNHDA, CDR2 SQIVND (reference sequence). V gave up 3 bases and J gave up 0 bases, with 21 bases separating them. The CDR3 has 19 amino acids. This chain's CDR3 is CASSILGLQDNRSYNEQFF. CDR3 DNA: TGTGCCAGTAGTATCTTGGGTTTGCAAGACAACCGCTCCTACAATGAGCAGTTCTTC.

The chain recombines TRBV27 with TRBJ2-2; D call uncertain. The CDR3 is made up of 14 amino acids. The ends were cut back, 7 bases at V and 6 bases at J, with 15 bases in the middle. Germline lookup yields CDR1 MNHEY and CDR2 SMNVEV (reference sequence). The CDR3 loop is CASNKRLGAGELFF. The DNA of the CDR3 is TGTGCCAGCAATAAGCGACTGGGTGCCGGGGAGCTGTTTTTT.

The V and J genes are TRBV30 and TRBJ2-7; D remains ambiguous. CDR1 GTSNPN and CDR2 SVGIG come from the germline V gene (reference sequence). The ends were cut back, 1 base at V and 9 bases at J, with 10 bases in the middle. The CDR3 is made up of 11 amino acids. CDR3 DNA: TGTGCCTGGAGTGCCCTTTCGGGGCAGTACTTC. Protein product: CAWSALSGQYF.

The chain combines TRBV29-1 with TRBJ2-2; the match to TRBD1 covers 7 bases. Germline assignment: CDR1 SQVTM and CDR2 ANQGSEA. J gave up 7 bases and V 6 bases, and 8 bases lay outside the gene matches. The CDR3 has 13 residues. As DNA, the CDR3 is TGCAGCGTCCTTATGACAGGGTTCGGGGAGCTGTTTTTT. This sequence encodes CSVLMTGFGELFF.

This rearrangement joins TRBV25-1 to TRBJ2-7, with 9 nucleotides matching TRBD2. Looked up from germline, CDR1 is MGHDK and CDR2 is SYGVNS. The CDR3 loop spans 16 amino acids. Trimming cost V 6 bases and J 0 bases; bases outside gene matches: 9. The CDR3, as DNA: TGTGCCAGCAGCGTCGGACAGCGGGGGGACTCCTACGAGCAGTACTTC. The encoded protein is CASSVGQRGDSYEQYF.

V and J are TRBV7-2 and TRBJ2-3; 7 bases align to TRBD1. V was pared by 2 bases and J by 4 bases, with 12 bases of the junction left unmatched. The CDR3 has 17 residues. CDR1 and CDR2 (germline): SGHTA, FQGNSA. The CDR3 loop reads CASSLPIDRVPPDTQYF. Here the CDR3 DNA reads TGTGCCAGCAGCTTACCAATCGACAGGGTGCCACCAGATACGCAGTATTTT.

The CDR3 region has the DNA TGTGCCAGCAGTTTATCTAGCAGACTCTCTGGGGCCAACGTCCTGACTTTC. It yields the protein CASSLSSRLSGANVLTF. The chain couples TRBV27 to TRBJ2-6; D remains unclear. CDR1 is MNHEY, CDR2 SMNVEV, per germline (reference sequence). CDR3 length: 17 amino acids. With 0 bases removed from V and 0 bases from J, the gap between germline ends came to 9 bases.

V usage is TRBV29-1 and J usage is TRBJ2-1, with a possible D match to TRBD1 (6 bases). Trimming shortened V by 5 bases and J by 3 bases, and 14 bases separated the two germline ends. In germline, CDR1 is SQVTM, CDR2 ANQGSEA. CDR3 size: 14 residues. The CDR3 spells CSVHPDSHYNEQFF. The CDR3 nucleotides read TGCAGCGTTCATCCGGACAGCCACTACAATGAGCAGTTCTTC.